The clone carrying this T cell receptor beta chain came up a few times. Its antigen is undetermined. Germline CDR1 is SNHLY and CDR2 is FYNNEI. CDR3 length: 15 residues. Trimming pared 8 bases from V and 5 bases from J, leaving 20 bases between. The data are from a study of T-cell memory formation after mild COVID-19. For the study at large: TCR clusters largely stayed donor specific. Points from the study as a whole: Contracting CD4+ clones lay largely in CM and EM, with CD8+ ones residing in EMRA.

Each CDR3 protein is one row after TCRdb ran MiXCR on the 5' RACE reads. The sample yields about 400,000 distinct CDR3 sequences, around an eighth seen once. The V gene is TRBV2, the J gene TRBJ2-3; a possible D gene is TRBD1 (5 bases). The specimen sequenced was PBMCs or a T cell subset sorted from them (not recorded which). The receptor's source is a man aged 18 to 30 who had mild COVID-19 (a few samples of this study predate the infection). Cell type and time point are not known. The CDR3 reads CASLTRQRERDTQYF. The CDR3 DNA follows: TGTGCCAGCCTTACCCGACAGCGAGAACGAGATACGCAGTATTTT.